Listed below are T cell receptor beta chains from one sample, sequenced in a study of regulatory T cells in long-lasting Graves disease. TCRdb re-called the multiplex PCR reads with MiXCR, one entry per CDR3 protein. Among 400,000 to 500,000 distinct CDR3 sequences listed, roughly 21% were seen once. This material consisted of peripheral blood mononuclear cells (PBMCs), taken when the disease was refractory, from a patient treated with antithyroid drugs. These receptors were taken from a female donor with Graves disease. Both conserved end residues are part of each CDR3. The D gene is left open where the match is weak. Rows give clone size only sometimes, using once, few, many, or a class for an expanded clone.

j_call	clone_size	d_call	v_call	cdr3_nt	cdr3_aa
TRBJ2-2	-	TRBD1	TRBV20-1	TGCAGTGCTAGAAAAACAGGGGTGGTCACCGGGGAGCTGTTTTTT	CSARKTGVVTGELFF
TRBJ1-2	few	-	TRBV7-9	TGTGCCAGCAGCGAGGGACAAGGACTCTGGGGCTATGGCTACACCTTC	CASSEGQGLWGYGYTF
TRBJ2-5	-	-	TRBV7-2	TGTGCCAGCAGCTATGGGGACGGTCATACGGAGACCCAGTACTTC	CASSYGDGHTETQYF
TRBJ1-6	few	-	TRBV20-1	TGCAGTGCTAGAGCCCCCCTTAGCTCCTATAATTCACCCCTCCACTTT	CSARAPLSSYNSPLHF
TRBJ1-1	many	-	TRBV2	TGTGCCAGCAGTACACCGGGCTTAACCACTGAAGCTTTCTTT	CASSTPGLTTEAFF
TRBJ2-7	-	-	TRBV7-2	TGTGCCAGCAGTCGAGGTCCGGGGGCCGACTACGAGCAGTACTTC	CASSRGPGADYEQYF
TRBJ1-6	many	-	TRBV28	TGTGCCAGCAGTCCAAGCAGGGGATATAATTCACCCCTCCACTTT	CASSPSRGYNSPLHF
TRBJ2-7	many	TRBD1	TRBV28	TGTGCCAGCAGTTCCCCCCGACAGGGTAGCGACGAGCAGTACTTC	CASSSPRQGSDEQYF
TRBJ2-7	many	-	TRBV10-3	TGTGCCATCAGTGAGTCGATTGGGGCGGCCTACGAGCAGTACTTC	CAISESIGAAYEQYF
TRBJ2-7	-	-	TRBV7-6	TGTGCCAGCGGTCCTAGCGCCCCTTTGGGCGAGCAGTACTTC	CASGPSAPLGEQYF
TRBJ2-1	many	TRBD2	TRBV28	TGTGCCAGCAGTTTAGGACTAGCTGCGAATGAGCAGTTCTTC	CASSLGLAANEQFF
TRBJ2-5	many	-	TRBV12-3/TRBV12-4	TGTGCCAGCAGTCCAAGCCCCGCGAGGGGGAGAAAAGAGACCCAGTACTTC	CASSPSPARGRKETQYF
TRBJ2-7	many	-	TRBV11-2	TGTGCCAGCAGCTTAGAAGGGGGGGGATACTCCTACGAGCAGTACTTC	CASSLEGGGYSYEQYF
TRBJ1-1	few	-	TRBV5-1	TGCGCCAGCAGCACTTGGGACGGGGGGTTGAACACTGAAGCTTTCTTT	CASSTWDGGLNTEAFF
TRBJ1-2	-	TRBD1	TRBV7-2	TGTGCCAGCAGCAGACAGGGGCGTGACAGGGAGACCTTC	CASSRQGRDRETF
TRBJ1-5	-	TRBD1	TRBV18	TGTGCCAGCTCACCGGGACAGGGGAGGGAGACCCAGCATTTT	CASSPGQGRETQHF
TRBJ2-7	many	-	TRBV28	TGTGCCATAACAGACCACTCCTACGAGCAGTACTTC	CAITDHSYEQYF
TRBJ1-1	-	-	TRBV9	TGTGCCAGCAGCGTAGGCCGGGAGGACACTGAAGCTTTCTTT	CASSVGREDTEAFF
TRBJ1-5	many	-	TRBV28	TGTGCCAGCAGTTTATTCACAGGCGCTCAGCCCCAGCATTTT	CASSLFTGAQPQHF
TRBJ2-7	-	TRBD2	TRBV20-1	TGCAGTGCTAGCGGGACTAGCGGGAGTCGGGTCTACGAGCAGTACTTC	CSASGTSGSRVYEQYF
TRBJ1-5	many	-	TRBV7-2	TGTGCCAGCAGCTTAACAGGGCTTCCCCAGCATTTT	CASSLTGLPQHF
TRBJ2-5	many	-	TRBV9	TGTGCCAGCACCACCGGGGAGGAAGAGACCCAGTACTTC	CASTTGEEETQYF
TRBJ1-2	-	-	TRBV7-2	TGTGCCAGCAGCTTAAACCCGGGGGCGCAAGATGGCTACACCTTC	CASSLNPGAQDGYTF
TRBJ2-5	-	-	TRBV19	TGTGCCAGTAGTATAACGGGGGCCAAGCAAGAGACCCAGTACTTC	CASSITGAKQETQYF
TRBJ2-1	-	-	TRBV13	TGTGCCAGCAGCTCTCCCCACGACTACTACAATGAGCAGTTCTTC	CASSSPHDYYNEQFF
TRBJ1-2	-	-	TRBV29-1	TGCAGCGTTGGGGGTCTTACAGCGACAGGACGATATGGCTACACCTTC	CSVGGLTATGRYGYTF
TRBJ2-5	many	-	TRBV29-1	TGCAGCGTTGAACAGGGGCAAGAGACCCAGTACTTC	CSVEQGQETQYF
TRBJ2-5	many	-	TRBV7-9	TGTGCCAGCAGCTCTCCTATGATCCGAGAGACCCAGTACTTC	CASSSPMIRETQYF
TRBJ2-7	-	-	TRBV15	TGTGCCACCGGTTCAGGGGACACCTACGAGCAGTACTTC	CATGSGDTYEQYF
TRBJ1-5	few	TRBD1	TRBV19	TGTGCCACCGGGACAGGGGTTTTCCATCAGCCCCAGCATTTT	CATGTGVFHQPQHF
TRBJ2-7	many	TRBD1	TRBV7-9	TGTGCCAGCAGCTGGGACAGGGACTACGAGCAGTACTTC	CASSWDRDYEQYF
TRBJ2-5	many	TRBD2	TRBV29-1	TGCAGCGTTGAAGGAGAAGCGGGAGGGGAGACCCAGTACTTC	CSVEGEAGGETQYF
TRBJ1-1	-	-	TRBV7-9	TGTGCCAGCAGCCCCCCCAGATTGATGAACACTGAAGCTTTCTTT	CASSPPRLMNTEAFF
TRBJ1-6	-	-	TRBV5-1	TGCGCCAGCGCCGCGGCTCTATATAATTCACCCCTCCACTTT	CASAAALYNSPLHF
TRBJ1-5	few	-	TRBV20-1	TGCAGTGCTACTCACTCAGACGGCAATCAGCCCCAGCATTTT	CSATHSDGNQPQHF
TRBJ1-1	few	-	TRBV11-2	TGTGCCAGCAGTCAACCCGGGGGGACTGAAGCTTTCTTT	CASSQPGGTEAFF
TRBJ1-1	many	-	TRBV30	TGTGCCTGGAGGGAGCAGGATTACACTGAAGCTTTCTTT	CAWREQDYTEAFF
TRBJ2-3	few	-	TRBV6-2/TRBV6-3	TGTGCCAGCAGTTCCCTAGCGAGTACTTCAGATACGCAGTATTTT	CASSSLASTSDTQYF
TRBJ2-7	many	TRBD2	TRBV6-1	TGTGCCAGCACCTCTCCCCGGGCTAGCGGGAGCCACGAGCAGTACTTC	CASTSPRASGSHEQYF
TRBJ2-1	-	TRBD2	TRBV6-1	TGTGCCAGCATTCCGACTAGCGGGGGCCTTTACAATGAGCAGTTCTTC	CASIPTSGGLYNEQFF
TRBJ1-4	few	TRBD1	TRBV5-1	TGCGCCAGCAGCAACCGGGACAGGGACACCGATGAAAAACTGTTTTTT	CASSNRDRDTDEKLFF
TRBJ2-3	few	TRBD1	TRBV2	TGTGCCAGCCCCTTAAGAGTGGGACAGGGTGGTATGCAAGATACGCAGTATTTT	CASPLRVGQGGMQDTQYF
TRBJ2-7	many	TRBD1	TRBV6-1	TGTGCCAGCGGACCCCGGACAGGGCGTTACGAGCAGTACTTC	CASGPRTGRYEQYF